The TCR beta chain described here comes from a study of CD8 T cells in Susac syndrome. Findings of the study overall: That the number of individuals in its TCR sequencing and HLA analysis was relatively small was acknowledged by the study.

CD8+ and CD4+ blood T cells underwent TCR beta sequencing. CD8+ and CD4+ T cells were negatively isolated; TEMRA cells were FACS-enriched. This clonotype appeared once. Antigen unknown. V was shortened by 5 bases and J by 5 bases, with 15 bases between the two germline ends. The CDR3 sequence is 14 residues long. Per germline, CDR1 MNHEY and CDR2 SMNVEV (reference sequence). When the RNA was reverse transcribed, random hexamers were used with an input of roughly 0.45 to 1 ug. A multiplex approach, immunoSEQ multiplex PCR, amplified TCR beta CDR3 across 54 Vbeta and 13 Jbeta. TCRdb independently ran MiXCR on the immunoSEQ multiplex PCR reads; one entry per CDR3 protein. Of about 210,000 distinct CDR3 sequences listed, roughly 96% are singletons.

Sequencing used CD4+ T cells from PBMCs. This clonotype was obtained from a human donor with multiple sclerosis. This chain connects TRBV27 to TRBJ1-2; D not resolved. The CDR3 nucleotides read TGTGCCAGCAGTAGCCTAGAGCCGTATTATGGCTACACCTTC. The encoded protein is CASSSLEPYYGYTF.